This T cell receptor beta chain was sequenced for a study of shared clonotypes between healthy human individuals. This clone appeared many times. Additional DNA sequences in this sample encode the identical CDR3. DNA input for the unsorted PBMC replicate PCRs was around 300 ng, some 29,000 T cell genomes. With ten immunoSEQ deep assay plates, unsorted PBMC DNA underwent sequencing. Original processing notes: From ImmunoSEQ came sequences covering only the junction and carrying no quality scores, so filtering differed. The repertoire was sequenced with immunoSEQ multiplex PCR; TCRdb's copy has only in-frame clones and lacks some. V and J calls plus clone size are reproduced from that table; the DNA served to infer D and trimming. The sample records around 440,000 clones, more than 70% being singletons. The length of the CDR3 is 17 residues. The J segment lost 4 bases and the V segment lost 3 bases, leaving 13 bases of the junction unmatched. Germline values: CDR1 SGHRS, CDR2 YFSETQ.

The sequenced sample consisted of PBMCs. The source of this sequence is a woman aged 35 to 49 in good health. Some clones in this sample may be carry-over from other donors' samples. The V gene is TRBV5-1, the J gene TRBJ1-2, with TRBD1 matching 9 bases. CDR3 amino acids: CASSSSPGQGTSYGYTF. For the CDR3, the DNA is TGCGCCAGCAGCTCGAGCCCGGGACAGGGTACGAGCTATGGCTACACCTTC.